Shown below are 3 T cell receptor beta chains from a single sample sequenced in a study of blood T cells in healthy people across ages (dated by TCRdb to about 2015). Receptor amplification or capture employed 5' RACE. The reads were generated on an Illumina HiSeq 2500. A second PCR of roughly 6 to 11 cycles was performed with a sample-barcoded 5' primer and a J-beta primer mix. The public reads were reanalyzed by TCRdb: fastp trimming at Q25, MiXCR alignment, in-frame beta chains only. Rows matching on CDR3 protein sequence are summarized as one entry with the most common DNA and genes. This sample comprises approximately 880,000 distinct CDR3 sequences, 48% of them detected only once. About an eighth of the sample comes from the top ten. Sequenced: blood. The receptor source for this set is a man in his thirties or forties in good health.

Only a few counts were recorded for this clonotype. This chain links TRBV20-1 with TRBJ2-4, with a weak D call TRBD1 (5 bases). From germline, CDR1 is DFQATT and CDR2 SNEGSKA (reference sequence). Trimming took 6 bases from V and 0 from J, leaving 9 bases between them. This CDR3 has 13 residues. DNA of the CDR3: TGCAGTGCAAAGACAGTAGCCAAAAACATTCAGTACTTC. Its translation is CSAKTVAKNIQYF.

The chain carries TRBV3-1 and TRBJ2-7; 9 bases are shared with TRBD1. The germline V gene has CDR1 LGHDT and CDR2 YNNKEL (reference sequence). This CDR3 contains 15 residues. V lost 6 bases and J lost 4; bases outside the gene matches: 10. The CDR3, as DNA: TGTGCCAGCAGTTTCGGGACAGGGTTTTGGTACGAGCAGTACTTC. It specifies CASSFGTGFWYEQYF.

The chain is built from TRBV7-2 and TRBJ2-1; unclear D gene. Germline-derived CDR1 and CDR2 are SGHTA and FQGNSA. Deletions cut 5 bases from V and 0 bases from J, with 17 bases between. The CDR3 contains 17 residues. The CDR3 is CASSPMGYPSSYNEQFF. CDR3 DNA: TGTGCCAGCAGCCCAATGGGGTACCCGAGCTCCTACAATGAGCAGTTCTTC.